This T cell receptor (beta chain) is drawn from a study of T cells in Graves' hyperthyroidism and ophthalmopathy. This clonotype was seen ten or more times. V lost 6 bases, J lost 0 bases, and 13 bases lay in between. Germline-derived CDR1 and CDR2 are MNHEY and SVGEGT. The CDR3 runs 15 residues. The TCR beta CDR3 regions underwent amplification using RNA transcripts as the source. Carried out on the TCR CDR3, a first-round RT-PCR used the HTBI primer set. MiXCR, applied by TCRdb to the multiplex PCR reads, yields one record per CDR3 protein. The data contain 240,000 or so distinct CDR3 sequences, less than 20% of them singletons.

J is TRBJ2-3 and V is TRBV6-2 or TRBV6-3; possibly TRBD1 or TRBD2 for D (5 bases each). This clonotype was obtained from a woman aged 18-30 years with Graves' ophthalmopathy. Sequencing used blood. The CDR3, as DNA: TGTGCCAGCAGCGCCTACAGGACTAGCACAGATACGCAGTATTTT. Protein product: CASSAYRTSTDTQYF.